This passage covers 17 T cell receptor beta chains from one sample sequenced in a study of OX40 agonist ivuxolimab in advanced cancers. TCRdb keeps only in-frame clones here, not all; method: immunoSEQ multiplex PCR. The sample has 65,000 to 80,000 clones; about 89% are singletons. This material consisted of CD4+ or CD8+ T cells sorted from blood, taken in a trial of the OX40 agonist ivuxolimab. The receptors stem from an adult with an advanced solid tumor such as melanoma, head and neck, liver or kidney cancer.

The gene calls are TRBV5-4 and TRBJ2-3; TRBD2 agrees at 11 bases. This CDR3 spans 16 amino acids. V dropped 0 bases and J dropped 4; count of bases not matched to a gene: 4. Germline lookup yields CDR1 SGHNT and CDR2 YYREEE (reference sequence). In DNA, the CDR3 is TGTGCCAGCAGCTTGGCTAGCGGGGGGTCGGCAGATACGCAGTATTTT. The encoded protein is CASSLASGGSADTQYF.

The chain has TRBV11-2 and TRBJ2-5, with a possible D match to TRBD2 (5 bases). There are 15 residues in the CDR3. CDR1 is SGHAT, CDR2 FQNNGV, per germline. V lost 5 bases to trimming and J lost 2 bases, with 15 bases between them. CDR3 coding DNA: TGTGCCAGCAGCCGCGGTGAGGGATATCAAGAGACCCAGTACTTC. This translates into CASSRGEGYQETQYF.

The gene calls are TRBV2 and TRBJ2-7; D may match TRBD1 or TRBD2 (5 bases each). Per germline, CDR1 SNHLY and CDR2 FYNNEI. V was cut by 5 bases and J by 3 bases, with 11 bases left in between. This CDR3 contains 13 residues. For the CDR3, the DNA is TGTGCCAGCAGTTTGGGACGGAACTACGAGCAGTACTTC. Protein sequence: CASSLGRNYEQYF. Supplemented by reference TRBV2 and TRBJ2-7, the full variable domain reads EPEVTQTPSHQVTQMGQEVILRCVPISNHLYFYWYRQILGQKVEFLVSFYNNEISEKSEIFDDQFSVERPDGSNFTLKIRSTKLEDSAMYFCASSLGRNYEQYFGPGTRLTVT.

With regard to this clone: Other DNA sequences in the same sample also yield this CDR3. V and J are TRBV4-3 and TRBJ2-3; 13 bases align to TRBD2. The trim removed 0 bases at V and 3 bases at J, leaving 0 bases unmatched. Germline loops: CDR1 LGHNA, CDR2 YSLEER. There are 16 residues in the CDR3. The CDR3 coding sequence is TGCGCCAGCAGCCAAGAACTAGCGGGAGGGACAGATACGCAGTATTTT. This gives the protein CASSQELAGGTDTQYF.

This rearrangement joins TRBV5-1 to TRBJ1-4, with D hard to call. CDR1 and CDR2 from the germline V gene are SGHRS and YFSETQ. The CDR3 contains 13 residues. V dropped 2 bases and J dropped 5 bases, with 7 bases sitting between them. CDR3 in DNA: TGCGCCAGCAGCTTCGGAGGGAATGAAAAACTGTTTTTT. It yields the protein CASSFGGNEKLFF.

J is TRBJ2-1 and V is TRBV9; D tentatively fits TRBD1 or TRBD2 (5 bases each). This CDR3 comprises 15 residues. Between the trimmed V and J ends, which lost 3 bases and 3 bases, there was a span of 13 bases. Germline values: CDR1 SGDLS, CDR2 YYNGEE. CDR3 bases: TGTGCCAGCAGCGCCTCCGGGACCATCTACAATGAGCAGTTCTTC. It specifies CASSASGTIYNEQFF.

The V gene is TRBV28, the J gene TRBJ1-5; D uncertain. This CDR3 region has 15 residues. Germline V gene data show CDR1 as MDHEN and CDR2 as SYDVKM. V lost 2 bases to trimming and J lost 0 bases, with 8 bases between them. CDR3: CASSLAYNSNQPQHF. In DNA form, the CDR3 reads TGTGCCAGCAGTTTAGCCTATAATAGCAATCAGCCCCAGCATTTT. The variable domain in full, completed from reference TRBV28 and TRBJ1-5, reads DVKVTQSSRYLVKRTGEKVFLECVQDMDHENMFWYRQDPGLGLRLIYFSYDVKMKEKGDIPEGYSVSREKKERFSLILESASTNQTSMYLCASSLAYNSNQPQHFGDGTRLSIL.

This clone was recorded once. Its ends do not fully match the called genes, so a read error is possible. The chain recombines TRBV28 with TRBJ2-7; tentative D call: TRBD1 (5 bases). The CDR3 length is 14 residues. The germline CDR1 and CDR2 sequences are MDHEN and SYDVKM. The CDR3 protein is CASSLWQGSYEQYF. CDR3 coding DNA: TGTGCCAGCAGTCTATGGCAGGGCTCCTACGAGCAGTACTTC.

The genes are TRBV11-2 and TRBJ1-5; D possibly corresponds to TRBD1 (6 bases). This CDR3 region has 15 residues. The germline CDR1 and CDR2 sequences are SGHAT and FQNNGV. V was trimmed by 5 bases and J by 6 bases, leaving 17 bases between them. The CDR3 DNA reads as TGTGCCAGCAGCCTAGGGGTTCAGGACAGTCAGCCCCAGCATTTT. The encoded protein is CASSLGVQDSQPQHF.

V and J are TRBV11-2 and TRBJ2-5; TRBD1 or TRBD2 may be the D gene (5 bases each). The CDR3 covers 15 residues. Trimming shortened V by 3 bases and J by 1 base, and 12 bases separated the two germline ends. Germline V CDR1 and CDR2: SGHAT, FQNNGV. CDR3 coding DNA: TGTGCCAGCAGCTTCGGGGACGTAAGCCAAGAGACCCAGTACTTC. Its protein product is CASSFGDVSQETQYF.

V and J are TRBV7-9 and TRBJ2-2; the match to TRBD2 covers 11 bases. The CDR3 sequence is 15 residues long. Trimming at V came to 5 bases and at J to 6 bases, leaving 5 bases not matched to a gene. The germline CDR1 and CDR2 sequences are SEHNR and FQNEAQ (reference sequence). The CDR3 protein is CASSPLAGGAGELFF. CDR3 sequence (DNA): TGTGCCAGCAGCCCCCTAGCGGGAGGTGCCGGGGAGCTGTTTTTT.

This chain's CDR3 is CASSFIGDAYNEQFF. CDR3 sequence (DNA): TGTGCCAGCAGTTTCATAGGGGATGCCTACAATGAGCAGTTCTTC. The chain couples TRBV27 to TRBJ2-1, with a tentative D call TRBD1 (5 bases). Trimming cost V 3 bases and J 2 bases, with 11 bases left between them. Germline V gives CDR1 MNHEY, CDR2 SMNVEV (reference sequence). This CDR3 is 15 amino acids long.

The chain links TRBV6-4 to TRBJ1-4, with a possible D match to TRBD1 (6 bases). The ends were cut back, 7 bases at V and 7 bases at J, with 22 bases in the middle. This CDR3 is 16 amino acids long. Germline-derived CDR1 and CDR2 are MRHNA and SNTAGT. The chain's CDR3 is CASTEGGSKVGEKLFF. In nucleotides, the CDR3 is TGTGCCAGCACCGAAGGGGGTAGTAAGGTTGGTGAAAAACTGTTTTTT.

The chain combines TRBV5-1 with TRBJ2-1; D may correspond to TRBD1 or TRBD2 (6 bases each). This CDR3 comprises 15 residues. V was trimmed by 0 bases and J by 8 bases, leaving 15 bases between them. CDR1 and CDR2 from the germline V gene are SGHRS and YFSETQ. DNA for the CDR3: TGCGCCAGCAGCTTGGAGGGGGGCGCCCCGGATGAGCAGTTCTTC. It encodes CASSLEGGAPDEQFF.

The gene calls are TRBV7-3 and TRBJ2-7, with a weak D call TRBD2 (5 bases). Germline V gives CDR1 SGHTA, CDR2 FQGTGA. The CDR3 extends over 14 amino acids. Trimming took off 3 bases at V and 3 bases at J, with 12 bases between the two ends. The CDR3: CASSFGETVYEQYF. The CDR3 DNA is TGTGCCAGCAGCTTTGGGGAGACCGTCTACGAGCAGTACTTC.

This rearrangement joins TRBV28 to TRBJ1-5; weak D call: TRBD1 (5 bases). CDR1 and CDR2 from the germline V gene are MDHEN and SYDVKM. The V end lost 3 bases, the J end lost 6 bases, and 15 bases lay between the germline ends. The CDR3 is made up of 15 amino acids. The CDR3 reads CASSFPGDLVQPQHF. In DNA form, the CDR3 reads TGTGCCAGCAGTTTTCCGGGGGACTTGGTTCAGCCCCAGCATTTT.

The CDR3 reads CASSLIRGTRAKNIQYF. In DNA, the CDR3 is TGTGCCAGCAGCTTAATTCGGGGTACCCGTGCCAAAAACATTCAGTACTTC. The chain joins TRBV5-6 to TRBJ2-4, with D perhaps matching TRBD2 (5 bases). The germline V and J ends were trimmed by 2 bases and 1 base, with 16 bases remaining between them. The CDR3 is 17 residues long. CDR1 and CDR2 from the germline V gene are SGHDT and YYEEEE. Full variable domain (missing parts from reference TRBV5-6 and TRBJ2-4): DAGVTQSPTHLIKTRGQQVTLRCSPKSGHDTVSWYQQALGQGPQFIFQYYEEEERQRGNFPDRFSGHQFPNYSSELNVNALLLGDSALYLCASSLIRGTRAKNIQYFGAGTRLSVL.